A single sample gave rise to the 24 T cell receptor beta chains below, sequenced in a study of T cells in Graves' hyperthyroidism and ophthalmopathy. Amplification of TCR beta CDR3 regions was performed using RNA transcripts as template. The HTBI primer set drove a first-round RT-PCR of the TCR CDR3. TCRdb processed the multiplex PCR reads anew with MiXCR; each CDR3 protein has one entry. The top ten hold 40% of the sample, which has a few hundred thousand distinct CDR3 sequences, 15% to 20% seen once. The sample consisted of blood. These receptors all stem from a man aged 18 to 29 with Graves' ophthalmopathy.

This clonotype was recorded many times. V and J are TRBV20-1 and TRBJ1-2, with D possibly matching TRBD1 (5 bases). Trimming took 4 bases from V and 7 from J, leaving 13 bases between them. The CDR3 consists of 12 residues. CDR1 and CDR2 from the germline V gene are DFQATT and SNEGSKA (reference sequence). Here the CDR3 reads CSANPGLGGYTF. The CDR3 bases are TGCAGTGCTAATCCAGGGTTGGGTGGCTACACCTTC.

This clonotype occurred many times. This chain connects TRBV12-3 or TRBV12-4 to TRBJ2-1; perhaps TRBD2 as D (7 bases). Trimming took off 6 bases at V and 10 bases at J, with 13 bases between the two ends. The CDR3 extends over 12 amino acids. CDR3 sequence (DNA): TGTGCCAGCAGACCGGGGGGCCGGGAGCAGTTCTTC. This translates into CASRPGGREQFF.

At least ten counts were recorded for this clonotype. CDR3 sequence reads: CASSQSQGPGLDTQYF. CDR3 bases: TGTGCCAGCAGTCAATCCCAGGGCCCAGGACTTGATACGCAGTATTTT. The rearrangement links TRBV28 to TRBJ2-3; the D call may be TRBD1 or TRBD2 (5 bases each). V was clipped by 5 bases and J by 6 bases, with 21 bases between them. Germline values: CDR1 MDHEN, CDR2 SYDVKM. CDR3 length: 16 amino acids.

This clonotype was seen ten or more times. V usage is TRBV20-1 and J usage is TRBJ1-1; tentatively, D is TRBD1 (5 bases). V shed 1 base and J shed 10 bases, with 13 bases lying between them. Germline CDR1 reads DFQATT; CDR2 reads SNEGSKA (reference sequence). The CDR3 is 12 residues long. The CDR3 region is CSARVWGSVAFF. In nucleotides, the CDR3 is TGCAGTGCTAGAGTATGGGGCTCGGTAGCTTTCTTT.

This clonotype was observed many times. The CDR3 nucleotides are TGCGCCAGCAGCTTTAGTACAGGGGAGAACGAGCAGTACTTC. As protein: CASSFSTGENEQYF. This chain uses TRBV5-1 with TRBJ2-7; 7 positions agree with TRBD1. J gave up 5 bases and V 2 bases, and 7 bases lay outside the gene matches. The length of the CDR3 is 14 residues. The germline V gene encodes CDR1 SGHRS and CDR2 YFSETQ. The entire variable domain, with the rest obtained from reference TRBV5-1 and TRBJ2-7, is as follows: KAGVTQTPRYLIKTRGQQVTLSCSPISGHRSVSWYQQTPGQGLQFLFEYFSETQRNKGNFPGRFSGRQFSNSRSEMNVSTLELGDSALYLCASSFSTGENEQYFGPGTRLTVT.

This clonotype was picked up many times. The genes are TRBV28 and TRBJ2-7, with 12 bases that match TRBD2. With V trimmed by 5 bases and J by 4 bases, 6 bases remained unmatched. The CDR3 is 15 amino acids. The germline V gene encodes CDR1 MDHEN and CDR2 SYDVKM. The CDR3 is CASSLLAGGGYEQYF. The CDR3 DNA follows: TGTGCCAGCAGTCTACTAGCGGGGGGCGGGTACGAGCAGTACTTC.

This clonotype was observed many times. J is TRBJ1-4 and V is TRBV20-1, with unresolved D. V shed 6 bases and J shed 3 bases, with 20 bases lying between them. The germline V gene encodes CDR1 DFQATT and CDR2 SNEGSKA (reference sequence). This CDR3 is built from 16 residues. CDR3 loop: CSAYPHGNGPNEKLFF. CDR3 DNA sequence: TGCAGTGCCTACCCCCATGGAAACGGCCCTAATGAAAAACTGTTTTTT.

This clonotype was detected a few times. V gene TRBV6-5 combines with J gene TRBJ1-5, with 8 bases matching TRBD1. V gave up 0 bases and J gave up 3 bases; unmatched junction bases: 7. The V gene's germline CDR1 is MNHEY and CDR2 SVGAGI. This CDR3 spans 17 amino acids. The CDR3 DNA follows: TGTGCCAGCAGTTACTCGGGACAGGTGCCGATCAATCAGCCCCAGCATTTT. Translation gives CASSYSGQVPINQPQHF.

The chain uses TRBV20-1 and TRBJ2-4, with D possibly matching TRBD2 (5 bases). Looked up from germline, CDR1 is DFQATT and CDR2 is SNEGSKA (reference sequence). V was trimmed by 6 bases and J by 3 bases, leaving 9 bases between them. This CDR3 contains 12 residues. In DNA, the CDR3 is TGCAGTGCAAATGGACTCAAAAACATTCAGTACTTC. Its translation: CSANGLKNIQYF.

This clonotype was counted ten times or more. CDR3 protein: CSVPRGGNYGYTF. The CDR3, as DNA: TGCAGTGTTCCTCGGGGCGGAAACTATGGCTACACCTTC. This rearrangement joins TRBV20-1 to TRBJ1-2; perhaps TRBD1 as D (5 bases). Trimming shortened V by 7 bases and J by 2 bases, and 14 bases separated the two germline ends. CDR1 is DFQATT and CDR2 is SNEGSKA in the germline V gene (reference sequence). The CDR3 sequence is 13 residues long.

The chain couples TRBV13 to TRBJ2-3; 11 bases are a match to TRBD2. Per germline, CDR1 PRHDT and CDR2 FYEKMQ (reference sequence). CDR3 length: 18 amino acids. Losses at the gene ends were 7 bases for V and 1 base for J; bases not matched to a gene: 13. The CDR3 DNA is TGTGCCAGCAACGAGGGGCTAGCGGGGGGTTGGGGCACAGATACGCAGTATTTT. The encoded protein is CASNEGLAGGWGTDTQYF. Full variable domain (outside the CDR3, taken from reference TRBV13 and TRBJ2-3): AAGVIQSPRHLIKEKRETATLKCYPIPRHDTVYWYQQGPGQDPQFLISFYEKMQSDKGSIPDRFSAQQFSDYHSELNMSSLELGDSALYFCASNEGLAGGWGTDTQYFGPGTRLTVL.

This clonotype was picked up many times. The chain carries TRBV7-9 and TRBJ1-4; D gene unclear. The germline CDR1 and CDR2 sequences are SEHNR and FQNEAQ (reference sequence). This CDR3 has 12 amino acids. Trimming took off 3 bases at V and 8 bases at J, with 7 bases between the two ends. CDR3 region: CASSFLGEKLFF. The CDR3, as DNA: TGTGCCAGCAGCTTTTTAGGCGAAAAACTGTTTTTT.

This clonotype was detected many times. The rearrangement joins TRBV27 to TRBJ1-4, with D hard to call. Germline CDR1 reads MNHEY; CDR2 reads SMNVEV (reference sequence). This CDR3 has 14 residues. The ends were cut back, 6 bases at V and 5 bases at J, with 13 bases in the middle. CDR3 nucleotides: TGTGCCAGCAGCTACGATAGACGGAATGAAAAACTGTTTTTT. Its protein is CASSYDRRNEKLFF. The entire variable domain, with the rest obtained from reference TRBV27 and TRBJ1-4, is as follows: EAQVTQNPRYLITVTGKKLTVTCSQNMNHEYMSWYRQDPGLGLRQIYYSMNVEVTDKGDVPEGYKVSRKEKRNFPLILESPSPNQTSLYFCASSYDRRNEKLFFGSGTQLSVL.

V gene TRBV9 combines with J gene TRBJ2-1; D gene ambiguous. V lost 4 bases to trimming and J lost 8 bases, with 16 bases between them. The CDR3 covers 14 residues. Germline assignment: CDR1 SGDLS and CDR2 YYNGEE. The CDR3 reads CASSRPRTDHEQFF. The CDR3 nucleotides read TGTGCCAGCAGCAGACCCAGGACGGACCATGAGCAGTTCTTC.

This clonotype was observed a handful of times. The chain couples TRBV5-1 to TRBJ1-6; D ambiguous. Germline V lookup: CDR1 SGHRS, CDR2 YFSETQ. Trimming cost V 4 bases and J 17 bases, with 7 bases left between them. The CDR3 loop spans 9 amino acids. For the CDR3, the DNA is TGCGCCAGCAGCCCGAAGGTCCACTTT. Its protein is CASSPKVHF.

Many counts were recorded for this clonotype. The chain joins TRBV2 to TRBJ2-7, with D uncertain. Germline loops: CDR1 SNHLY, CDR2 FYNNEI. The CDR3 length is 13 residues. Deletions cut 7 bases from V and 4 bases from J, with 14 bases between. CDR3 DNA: TGTGCCAGCATGGTAGGATCCAATTACGAGCAGTACTTC. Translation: CASMVGSNYEQYF.

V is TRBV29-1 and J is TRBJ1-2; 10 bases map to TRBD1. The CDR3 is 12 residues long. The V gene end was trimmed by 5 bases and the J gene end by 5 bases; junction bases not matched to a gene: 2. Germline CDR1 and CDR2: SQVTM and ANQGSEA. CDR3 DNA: TGCAGCGTTTTGGGACAGGGGTATGGCTACACCTTC. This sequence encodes CSVLGQGYGYTF.

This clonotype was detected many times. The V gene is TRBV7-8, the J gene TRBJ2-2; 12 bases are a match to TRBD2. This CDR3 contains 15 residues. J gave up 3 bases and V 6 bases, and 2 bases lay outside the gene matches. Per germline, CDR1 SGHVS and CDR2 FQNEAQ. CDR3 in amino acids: CASRTSGGDTGELFF. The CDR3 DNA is TGTGCCAGCAGGACTAGCGGGGGTGACACCGGGGAGCTGTTTTTT.

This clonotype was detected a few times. CDR3 residues: CASSGRDAANEKLFF. The CDR3, as DNA: TGTGCCAGCAGCGGCCGGGACGCGGCTAATGAAAAACTGTTTTTT. This sequence joins TRBV7-9 and TRBJ1-4, with D tentatively TRBD1 (5 bases). CDR3 size: 15 residues. Deletions cut 5 bases from V and 3 bases from J, with 13 bases between. Per germline, CDR1 SEHNR and CDR2 FQNEAQ (reference sequence).

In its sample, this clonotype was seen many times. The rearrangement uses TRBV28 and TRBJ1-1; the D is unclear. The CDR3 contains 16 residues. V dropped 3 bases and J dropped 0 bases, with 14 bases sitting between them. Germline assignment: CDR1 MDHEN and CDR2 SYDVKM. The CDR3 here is CASSFPPRVMNTEAFF. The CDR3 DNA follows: TGTGCCAGCAGTTTCCCCCCCCGGGTAATGAACACTGAAGCTTTCTTT.

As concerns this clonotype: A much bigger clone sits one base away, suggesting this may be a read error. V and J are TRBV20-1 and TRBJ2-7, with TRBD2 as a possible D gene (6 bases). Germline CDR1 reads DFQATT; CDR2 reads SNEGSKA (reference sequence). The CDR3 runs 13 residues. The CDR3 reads CSGRDVDSCEQYF. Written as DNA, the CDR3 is TGCAGTGGGAGGGACGTTGACTCCTGCGAGCAGTACTTC.

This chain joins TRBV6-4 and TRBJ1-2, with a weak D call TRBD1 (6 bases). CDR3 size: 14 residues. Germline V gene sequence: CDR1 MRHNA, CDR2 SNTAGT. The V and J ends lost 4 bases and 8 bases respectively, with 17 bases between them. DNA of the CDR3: TGTGCCAGCAGTGTTGGCAGGGGTTTAGGAGGCTACACCTTC. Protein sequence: CASSVGRGLGGYTF.

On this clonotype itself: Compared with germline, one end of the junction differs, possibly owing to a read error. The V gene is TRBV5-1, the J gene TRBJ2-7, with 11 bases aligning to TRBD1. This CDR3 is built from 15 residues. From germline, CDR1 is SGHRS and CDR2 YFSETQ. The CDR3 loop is CASSWGQGENYEQYF. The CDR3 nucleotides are TGTGCCAGCAGCTGGGGACAGGGGGAAAACTACGAGCAGTACTTC.

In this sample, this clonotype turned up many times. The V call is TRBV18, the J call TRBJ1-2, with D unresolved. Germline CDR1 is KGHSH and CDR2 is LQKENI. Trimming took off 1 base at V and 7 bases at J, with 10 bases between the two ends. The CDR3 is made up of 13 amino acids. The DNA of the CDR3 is TGTGCCAGCTCACCACGTCCAGAGGGTGGCTACACCTTC. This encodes CASSPRPEGGYTF.